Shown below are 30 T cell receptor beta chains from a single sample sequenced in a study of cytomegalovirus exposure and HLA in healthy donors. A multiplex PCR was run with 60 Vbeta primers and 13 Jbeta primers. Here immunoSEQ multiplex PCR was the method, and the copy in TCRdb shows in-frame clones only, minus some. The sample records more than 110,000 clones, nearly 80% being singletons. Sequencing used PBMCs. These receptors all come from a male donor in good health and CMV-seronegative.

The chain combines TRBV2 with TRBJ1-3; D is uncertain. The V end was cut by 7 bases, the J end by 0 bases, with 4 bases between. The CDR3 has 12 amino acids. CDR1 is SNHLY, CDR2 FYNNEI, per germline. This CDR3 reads CASTYSGNTIYF. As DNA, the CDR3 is TGTGCCAGCACCTACTCTGGAAACACCATATATTTT. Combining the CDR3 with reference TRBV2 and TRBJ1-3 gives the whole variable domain EPEVTQTPSHQVTQMGQEVILRCVPISNHLYFYWYRQILGQKVEFLVSFYNNEISEKSEIFDDQFSVERPDGSNFTLKIRSTKLEDSAMYFCASTYSGNTIYFGEGSWLTVV.

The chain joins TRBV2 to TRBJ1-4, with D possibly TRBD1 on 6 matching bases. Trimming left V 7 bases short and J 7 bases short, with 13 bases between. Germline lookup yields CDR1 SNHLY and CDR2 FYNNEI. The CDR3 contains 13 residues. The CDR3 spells CASNEYRVEKLFF. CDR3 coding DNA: TGTGCCAGCAATGAGTACAGGGTTGAAAAACTGTTTTTT.

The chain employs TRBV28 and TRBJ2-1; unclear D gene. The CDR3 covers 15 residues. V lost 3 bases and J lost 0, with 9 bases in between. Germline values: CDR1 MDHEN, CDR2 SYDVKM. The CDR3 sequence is CASSFPSSSYNEQFF. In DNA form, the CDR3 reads TGTGCCAGCAGTTTCCCGAGTAGCTCCTACAATGAGCAGTTCTTC.

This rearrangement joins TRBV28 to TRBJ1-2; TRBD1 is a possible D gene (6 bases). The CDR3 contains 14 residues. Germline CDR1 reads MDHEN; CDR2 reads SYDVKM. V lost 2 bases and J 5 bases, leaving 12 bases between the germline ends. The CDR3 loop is CASSLINTGYGYTF. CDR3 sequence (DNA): TGTGCCAGCAGTTTAATTAATACAGGGTATGGCTACACCTTC.

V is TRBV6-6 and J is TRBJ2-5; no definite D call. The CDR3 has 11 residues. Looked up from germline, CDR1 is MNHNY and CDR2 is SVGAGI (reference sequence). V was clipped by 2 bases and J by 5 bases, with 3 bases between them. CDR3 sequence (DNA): TGTGCCAGCAGTTACACTGAGACCCAGTACTTC. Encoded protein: CASSYTETQYF.

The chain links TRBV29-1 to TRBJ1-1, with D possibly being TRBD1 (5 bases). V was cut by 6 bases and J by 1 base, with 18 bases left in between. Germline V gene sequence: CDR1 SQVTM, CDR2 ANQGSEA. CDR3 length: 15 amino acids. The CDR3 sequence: CSVGGRLRPNTEAFF. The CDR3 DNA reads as TGCAGCGTCGGGGGAAGATTGAGACCGAACACTGAAGCTTTCTTT.

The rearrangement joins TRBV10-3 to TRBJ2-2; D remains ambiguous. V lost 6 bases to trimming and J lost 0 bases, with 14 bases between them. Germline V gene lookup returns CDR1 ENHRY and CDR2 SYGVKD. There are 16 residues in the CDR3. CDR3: CAISPSPSANTGELFF. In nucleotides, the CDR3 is TGTGCCATCAGCCCTTCTCCCAGCGCGAACACCGGGGAGCTGTTTTTT.

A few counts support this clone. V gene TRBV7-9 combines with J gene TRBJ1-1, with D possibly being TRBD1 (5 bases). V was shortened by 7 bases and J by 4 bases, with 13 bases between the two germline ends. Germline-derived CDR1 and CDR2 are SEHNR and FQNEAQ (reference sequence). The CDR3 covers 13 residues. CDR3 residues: CASNPGGSTEAFF. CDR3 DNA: TGTGCCAGCAACCCCGGGGGTAGCACTGAAGCTTTCTTT. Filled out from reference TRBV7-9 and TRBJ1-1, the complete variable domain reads DTGVSQNPRHKITKRGQNVTFRCDPISEHNRLYWYRQTLGQGPEFLTYFQNEAQLEKSRLLSDRFSAERPKGSFSTLEIQRTEQGDSAMYLCASNPGGSTEAFFGQGTRLTVV.

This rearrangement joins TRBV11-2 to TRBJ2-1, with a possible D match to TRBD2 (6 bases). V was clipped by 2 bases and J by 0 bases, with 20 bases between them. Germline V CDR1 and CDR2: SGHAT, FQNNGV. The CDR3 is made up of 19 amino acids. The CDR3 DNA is TGTGCCAGCAGCTTAAAGAACGGCGGGGCCGCCGGCTCCTACAATGAGCAGTTCTTC. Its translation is CASSLKNGGAAGSYNEQFF.

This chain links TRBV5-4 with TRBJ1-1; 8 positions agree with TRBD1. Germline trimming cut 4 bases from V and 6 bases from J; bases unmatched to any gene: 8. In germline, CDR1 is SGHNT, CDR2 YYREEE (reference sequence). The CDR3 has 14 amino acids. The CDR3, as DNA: TGTGCCAGCAGCCAACAGGGGGACTTCGCTGAAGCTTTCTTT. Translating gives CASSQQGDFAEAFF.

This chain's CDR3 is CAISVRDKYLYGYTF. The CDR3 nucleotides read TGTGCCATCAGTGTAAGAGACAAATACCTCTATGGCTACACCTTC. This rearrangement joins TRBV10-3 to TRBJ1-2, with D unclear. Germline V lookup: CDR1 ENHRY, CDR2 SYGVKD. V was pared by 4 bases and J by 4 bases, with 16 bases between. The CDR3 consists of 15 residues.

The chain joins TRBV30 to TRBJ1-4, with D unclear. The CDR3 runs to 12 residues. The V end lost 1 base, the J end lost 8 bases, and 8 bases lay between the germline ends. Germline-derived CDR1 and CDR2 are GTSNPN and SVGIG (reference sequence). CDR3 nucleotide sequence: TGTGCCTGGAGTGCGGTTGCAGAAAAACTGTTTTTT. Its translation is CAWSAVAEKLFF.

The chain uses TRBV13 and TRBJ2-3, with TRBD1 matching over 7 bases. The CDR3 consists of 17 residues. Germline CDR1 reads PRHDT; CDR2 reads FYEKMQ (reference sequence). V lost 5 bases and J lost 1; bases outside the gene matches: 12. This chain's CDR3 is CASSLVGITGGTDTQYF. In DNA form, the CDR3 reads TGTGCCAGCAGCCTGGTCGGTATAACAGGGGGCACAGATACGCAGTATTTT.

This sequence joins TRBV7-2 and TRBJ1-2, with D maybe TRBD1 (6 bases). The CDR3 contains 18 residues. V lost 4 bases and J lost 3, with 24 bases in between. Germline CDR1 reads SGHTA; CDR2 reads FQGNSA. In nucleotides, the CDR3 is TGTGCCAGCAGCTCCACACCGTTCGGGACAAGGCAATACTATGGCTACACCTTC. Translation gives CASSSTPFGTRQYYGYTF. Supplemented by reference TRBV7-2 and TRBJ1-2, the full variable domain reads GAGVSQSPSNKVTEKGKDVELRCDPISGHTALYWYRQSLGQGLEFLIYFQGNSAPDKSGLPSDRFSAERTGGSVSTLTIQRTQQEDSAVYLCASSSTPFGTRQYYGYTFGSGTRLTVV.

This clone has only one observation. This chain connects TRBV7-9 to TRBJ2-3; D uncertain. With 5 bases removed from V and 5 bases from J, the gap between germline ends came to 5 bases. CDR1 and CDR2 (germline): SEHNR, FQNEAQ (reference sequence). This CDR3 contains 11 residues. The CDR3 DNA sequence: TGTGCCAGCAGCCCCCTAGATACGCAGTATTTT. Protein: CASSPLDTQYF.

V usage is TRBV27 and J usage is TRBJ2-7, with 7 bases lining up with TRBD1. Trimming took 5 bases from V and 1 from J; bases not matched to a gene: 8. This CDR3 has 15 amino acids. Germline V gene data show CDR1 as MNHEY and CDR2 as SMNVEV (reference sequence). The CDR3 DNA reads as TGTGCCAGCAGTGTAACATCGGGACAGTCCTACGAGCAGTACTTC. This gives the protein CASSVTSGQSYEQYF.

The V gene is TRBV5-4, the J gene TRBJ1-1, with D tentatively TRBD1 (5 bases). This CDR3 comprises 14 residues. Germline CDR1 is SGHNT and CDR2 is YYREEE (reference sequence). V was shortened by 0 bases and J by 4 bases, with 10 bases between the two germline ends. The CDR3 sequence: CASSLGQGFTEAFF. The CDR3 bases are TGTGCCAGCAGCTTGGGTCAGGGCTTCACTGAAGCTTTCTTT.

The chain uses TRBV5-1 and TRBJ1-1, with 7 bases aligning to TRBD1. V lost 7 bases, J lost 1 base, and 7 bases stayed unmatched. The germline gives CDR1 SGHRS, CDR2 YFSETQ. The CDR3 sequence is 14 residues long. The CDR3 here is CASRLGQENTEAFF. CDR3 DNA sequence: TGCGCCAGCCGGCTCGGACAGGAGAACACTGAAGCTTTCTTT.

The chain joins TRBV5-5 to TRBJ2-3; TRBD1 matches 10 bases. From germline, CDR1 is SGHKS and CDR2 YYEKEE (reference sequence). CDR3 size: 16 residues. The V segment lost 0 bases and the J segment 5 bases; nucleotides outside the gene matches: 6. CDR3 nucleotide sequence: TGTGCCAGCAGCTTGGAAGGACAGGGGGTAATAGATACGCAGTATTTT. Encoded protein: CASSLEGQGVIDTQYF.

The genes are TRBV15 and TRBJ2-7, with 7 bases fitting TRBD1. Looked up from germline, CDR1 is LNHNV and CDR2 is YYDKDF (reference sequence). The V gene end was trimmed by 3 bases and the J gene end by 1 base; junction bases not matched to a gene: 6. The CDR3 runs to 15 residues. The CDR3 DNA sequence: TGTGCCACCAGCAGCCCCCCGACAGGGTCCTACGAGCAGTACTTC. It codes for CATSSPPTGSYEQYF.

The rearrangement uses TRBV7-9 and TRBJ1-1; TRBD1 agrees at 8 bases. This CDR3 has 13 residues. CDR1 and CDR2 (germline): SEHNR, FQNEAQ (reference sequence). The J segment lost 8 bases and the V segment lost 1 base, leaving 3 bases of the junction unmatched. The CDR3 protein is CASSLGGDREAFF. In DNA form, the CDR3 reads TGTGCCAGCAGCTTAGGGGGGGACAGGGAAGCTTTCTTT. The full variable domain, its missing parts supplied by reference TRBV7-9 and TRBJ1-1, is DTGVSQNPRHKITKRGQNVTFRCDPISEHNRLYWYRQTLGQGPEFLTYFQNEAQLEKSRLLSDRFSAERPKGSFSTLEIQRTEQGDSAMYLCASSLGGDREAFFGQGTRLTVV.

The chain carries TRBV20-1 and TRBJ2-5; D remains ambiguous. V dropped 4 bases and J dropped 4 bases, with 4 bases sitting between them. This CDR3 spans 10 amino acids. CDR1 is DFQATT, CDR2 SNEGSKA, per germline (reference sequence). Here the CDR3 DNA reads TGCAGTGCTACCCTAGAGACCCAGTACTTC. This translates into CSATLETQYF.

The CDR3 protein is CASRQTTGGTGELFF. CDR3 bases: TGCGCCAGCAGACAGACGACAGGCGGGACCGGGGAGCTGTTTTTT. This chain uses TRBV5-1 with TRBJ2-2; weak D call: TRBD1 (6 bases). Trimming removed 5 bases from V and 5 bases from J, with 16 bases in between. The CDR3 loop spans 15 amino acids. CDR1 and CDR2 from the germline V gene are SGHRS and YFSETQ.

The CDR3 DNA reads as TGTGCCAGCAGCGGCACAGGGGGTTCCGGGGCCAACGTCCTGACTTTC. Its protein product is CASSGTGGSGANVLTF. The chain links TRBV9 to TRBJ2-6; 8 nucleotides align to TRBD1. V shed 3 bases, J shed 4 bases, and the junction held 6 bases outside the gene matches. The CDR3 sequence is 16 residues long. Looked up from germline, CDR1 is SGDLS and CDR2 is YYNGEE.

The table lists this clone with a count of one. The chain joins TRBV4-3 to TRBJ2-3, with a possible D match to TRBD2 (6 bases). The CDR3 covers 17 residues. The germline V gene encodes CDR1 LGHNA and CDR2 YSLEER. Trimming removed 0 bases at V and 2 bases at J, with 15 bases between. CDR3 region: CASSQDQIGGDTDTQYF. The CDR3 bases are TGCGCCAGCAGCCAAGATCAGATCGGCGGGGACACAGATACGCAGTATTTT.

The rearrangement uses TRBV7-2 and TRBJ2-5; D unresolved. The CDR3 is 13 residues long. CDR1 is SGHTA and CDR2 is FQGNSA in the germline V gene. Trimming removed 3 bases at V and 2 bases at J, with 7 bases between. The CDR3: CASSFFRQETQYF. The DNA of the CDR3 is TGTGCCAGCAGCTTCTTCCGGCAAGAGACCCAGTACTTC.

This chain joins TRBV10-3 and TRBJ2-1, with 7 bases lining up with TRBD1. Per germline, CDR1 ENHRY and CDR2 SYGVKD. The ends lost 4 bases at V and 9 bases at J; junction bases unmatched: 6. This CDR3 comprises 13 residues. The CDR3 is CAISGKGAGEQFF. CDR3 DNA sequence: TGTGCCATCAGTGGCAAGGGGGCAGGTGAGCAGTTCTTC.

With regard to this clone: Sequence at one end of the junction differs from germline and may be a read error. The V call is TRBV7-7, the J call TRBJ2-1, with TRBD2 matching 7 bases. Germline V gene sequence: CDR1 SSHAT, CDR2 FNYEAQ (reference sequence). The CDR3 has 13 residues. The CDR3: CASSLAGHNEQFF. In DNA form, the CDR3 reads TGTGCTAGCAGCTTAGCGGGCCACAATGAGCAGTTCTTC.

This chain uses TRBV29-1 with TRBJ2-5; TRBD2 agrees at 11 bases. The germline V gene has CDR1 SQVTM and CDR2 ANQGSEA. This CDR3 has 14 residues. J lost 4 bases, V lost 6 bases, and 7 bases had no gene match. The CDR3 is CSVRTSGGPETQYF. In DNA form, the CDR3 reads TGCAGCGTGAGAACTAGCGGGGGTCCAGAGACCCAGTACTTC.

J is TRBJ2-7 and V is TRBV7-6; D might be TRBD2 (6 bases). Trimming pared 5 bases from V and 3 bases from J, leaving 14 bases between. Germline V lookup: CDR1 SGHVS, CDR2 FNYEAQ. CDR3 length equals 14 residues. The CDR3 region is CASSPQIGGYEQYF. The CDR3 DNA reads TGTGCCAGCAGCCCACAAATCGGGGGCTACGAGCAGTACTTC.